Following are 15 T cell receptor beta chains from one sample sequenced in a study of blood T cell repertoires in COVID-19. Produced via immunoSEQ multiplex PCR; TCRdb's table is partial and in-frame only. Of over 130,000 clones detected, around 87% appear once; the ten largest clones hold around 5.4%. Specimen: peripheral blood. These receptors all stem from a human donor in a cohort sampled during active COVID-19.

The chain recombines TRBV7-3 with TRBJ1-3, with TRBD1 matching 7 bases. V trimming: 5 bases; J trimming: 4 bases; junction bases outside the gene matches: 2. This CDR3 has 13 amino acids. CDR1 SGHTA and CDR2 FQGTGA come from the germline V gene. The CDR3 region has the DNA TGTGCCAGCAGCCCACAGGGGGGAAACACCATATATTTT. Translating it yields CASSPQGGNTIYF. The variable domain in full, with the rest retrieved from reference TRBV7-3 and TRBJ1-3, is GAGVSQTPSNKVTEKGKYVELRCDPISGHTALYWYRQSLGQGPEFLIYFQGTGAADDSGLPNDRFFAVRPEGSVSTLKIQRTERGDSAVYLCASSPQGGNTIYFGEGSWLTVV.

This clone was found a few times. The chain couples TRBV21-1 to TRBJ2-1; the table calls TRBD1, which could not be checked here. TRBV21-1 is a known pseudogene. There are 14 residues in the CDR3. In DNA, the CDR3 is TGTGCCAGCATTCGCAGGCAGGGATCAGGGGAGCAGTTCTTC. It yields the protein CASIRRQGSGEQFF.

This clone was recorded once. CDR3 sequence reads: CASSLFSGQRETQYF. CDR3 nucleotide sequence: TGTGCCAGCAGTCTCTTTAGTGGACAACGAGAGACCCAGTACTTC. The chain has TRBV27 and TRBJ2-5, with TRBD1 as a possible D gene (5 bases). The CDR3 is made up of 15 amino acids. The germline gives CDR1 MNHEY, CDR2 SMNVEV (reference sequence). Trimming cost V 5 bases and J 4 bases, with 17 bases left between them.

The rearrangement links TRBV24-1 to TRBJ2-1; D not resolved. V was pared by 4 bases and J by 0 bases, with 3 bases between. This CDR3 has 13 amino acids. CDR1 and CDR2 (germline): KGHDR, SFDVKD. The CDR3 region has the DNA TGTGCCACCAGTGACGGCTCCTACAATGAGCAGTTCTTC. Protein product: CATSDGSYNEQFF.

The chain joins TRBV2 to TRBJ2-7, with 7 bases identical to TRBD1. V was pared by 6 bases and J by 5 bases, with 10 bases of the junction left unmatched. The length of the CDR3 is 14 residues. Looked up from germline, CDR1 is SNHLY and CDR2 is FYNNEI. The CDR3 is CASRPRQGTHEQYF. In nucleotides, the CDR3 is TGTGCCAGCAGGCCTCGACAGGGAACCCACGAGCAGTACTTC.

The J gene is TRBJ2-5, the V gene TRBV11-2; the D is unclear. The CDR3 length is 15 residues. Germline lookup yields CDR1 SGHAT and CDR2 FQNNGV. Trimming removed 7 bases at V and 3 bases at J, with 18 bases between. The CDR3 loop is CASTLTLGTEETQYF. In DNA, the CDR3 is TGTGCCAGCACATTAACCCTCGGAACAGAAGAGACCCAGTACTTC.

The chain couples TRBV15 to TRBJ2-7, with D possibly being TRBD2 (6 bases). V gave up 0 bases and J gave up 0 bases, with 9 bases separating them. The CDR3 runs 15 residues. The germline CDR1 and CDR2 sequences are LNHNV and YYDKDF (reference sequence). In DNA form, the CDR3 reads TGTGCCACCAGCAGAGATCTCGGGAGCTCCTACGAGCAGTACTTC. The encoded protein is CATSRDLGSSYEQYF.

The chain recombines TRBV5-1 with TRBJ1-1, with D unclear. The V end was cut by 0 bases, the J end by 3 bases, with 9 bases between. The CDR3 is made up of 14 amino acids. Germline lookup yields CDR1 SGHRS and CDR2 YFSETQ. The CDR3 DNA is TGCGCCAGCAGCTTGGAAGGCGGCTACACTGAAGCTTTCTTT. Translation gives CASSLEGGYTEAFF.

This chain links TRBV11-1 with TRBJ2-7; possibly TRBD2 for D (6 bases). Germline-derived CDR1 and CDR2 are SGHAT and FQDESV (reference sequence). The ends were cut back, 5 bases at V and 3 bases at J, with 14 bases in the middle. This CDR3 is 14 amino acids long. In DNA, the CDR3 is TGTGCCAGCAGCGAGCGGAGCGGGTACTACGAGCAGTACTTC. This codes for CASSERSGYYEQYF.

The rearrangement uses TRBV2 and TRBJ2-7, with 8 bases matching TRBD2. With 7 bases clipped from V and 2 bases from J, the junction kept 7 bases outside the gene matches. The CDR3 loop spans 14 amino acids. CDR1 SNHLY and CDR2 FYNNEI come from the germline V gene. CDR3 residues: CASIGGRYPYEQYF. Written as DNA, the CDR3 is TGTGCCAGCATTGGCGGGAGGTACCCCTACGAGCAGTACTTC. Full variable domain (outside the CDR3, taken from reference TRBV2 and TRBJ2-7): EPEVTQTPSHQVTQMGQEVILRCVPISNHLYFYWYRQILGQKVEFLVSFYNNEISEKSEIFDDQFSVERPDGSNFTLKIRSTKLEDSAMYFCASIGGRYPYEQYFGPGTRLTVT.

This clone was picked up one time. This chain joins TRBV11-2 and TRBJ1-1, with 8 bases that match TRBD1. CDR1 is SGHAT and CDR2 is FQNNGV in the germline V gene. V shed 6 bases, J shed 4 bases, and the junction held 7 bases outside the gene matches. CDR3 length: 14 residues. The CDR3: CASSIGQGGTEAFF. CDR3 coding DNA: TGTGCCAGCAGTATCGGACAGGGAGGCACTGAAGCTTTCTTT.

This chain links TRBV9 with TRBJ1-2; D unclear. The CDR3 extends over 13 amino acids. From germline, CDR1 is SGDLS and CDR2 YYNGEE. V dropped 0 bases and J dropped 8 bases, with 11 bases sitting between them. DNA of the CDR3: TGTGCCAGCAGCGTAGTCGGGAAGGACGGCTACACCTTC. This codes for CASSVVGKDGYTF.

V usage is TRBV2 and J usage is TRBJ2-1; 9 bases agree with TRBD2. The V and J ends lost 6 bases and 7 bases, in that order; junction bases with no gene match: 10. This CDR3 is built from 15 residues. The V gene's germline CDR1 is SNHLY and CDR2 FYNNEI. The CDR3: CASRGGSGRWNEQFF. In nucleotides, the CDR3 is TGTGCCAGCAGGGGTGGTAGCGGGAGATGGAATGAGCAGTTCTTC.

The rearrangement joins TRBV19 to TRBJ1-1; D call uncertain. From germline, CDR1 is LNHDA and CDR2 SQIVND (reference sequence). The germline V and J ends were trimmed by 5 bases and 4 bases, with 8 bases remaining between them. The CDR3 sequence is 12 residues long. CDR3 loop: CASSPGGTEAFF. The CDR3 DNA is TGTGCCAGTAGTCCTGGCGGCACTGAAGCTTTCTTT.

This clone appeared a few times. The V and J genes are TRBV4-2 and TRBJ1-2; 7 bases are a match to TRBD1. Per the germline V gene, CDR1 is LGHNA and CDR2 is YNFKEQ. V was pared by 1 base and J by 5 bases, with 13 bases of the junction left unmatched. The CDR3 is made up of 17 amino acids. The CDR3: CASSQALGVTGEYGYTF. The CDR3 bases are TGTGCCAGCAGCCAAGCTCTGGGGGTCACAGGGGAGTATGGCTACACCTTC.